Below are 27 T cell receptor beta chains sequenced from a single sample in a study of CD8+CD57+ T cells in acquired aplastic anemia. The template for TCR beta VDJ and CDR3 sequence profiling was genomic DNA. TCRdb fed the reads into MiXCR, producing one record per CDR3 protein. The sample shows over 150,000 distinct CDR3 sequences, around 59% of them seen only once. The sequencing input was sorted CD4+, CD8+, or CD8+CD57+ T cells (not recorded which) from PBMCs. These receptors all come from a human donor in good health, serving as a control.

The chain employs TRBV25-1 and TRBJ2-7, with D perhaps being TRBD1 or TRBD2 (7 bases each). V was cut by 6 bases and J by 2 bases, with 17 bases left in between. Germline CDR1 reads MGHDK; CDR2 reads SYGVNS. This CDR3 has 15 amino acids. DNA for the CDR3: TGTGCCAGCAGCTTGGCCAGGGGGGGTCCCTACGAGCAGTACTTC. Its protein is CASSLARGGPYEQYF.

This clonotype was recorded only once. The V call is TRBV10-2, the J call TRBJ2-7, with 7 nucleotides matching TRBD1. After removal of 6 bases from V and 2 bases from J, the junction contained 7 bases not matched to a gene. CDR3 length equals 14 residues. The germline V gene encodes CDR1 WSHSY and CDR2 SAAADI. The CDR3 loop is CASSAGTETYEQYF. In DNA form, the CDR3 reads TGCGCCAGCAGCGCCGGGACAGAGACCTACGAGCAGTACTTC.

This clonotype has more than one count but fewer than ten. The chain joins TRBV20-1 to TRBJ1-5, with 10 positions matching TRBD1. The V and J ends lost 3 bases and 2 bases, in that order; junction bases with no gene match: 1. Looked up from germline, CDR1 is DFQATT and CDR2 is SNEGSKA (reference sequence). The CDR3 covers 14 residues. The DNA of the CDR3 is TGCAGTGCTAGGGACAGGGGGGGCAATCAGCCCCAGCATTTT. Protein product: CSARDRGGNQPQHF.

Many counts were recorded for this clonotype. This chain uses TRBV24-1 with TRBJ1-1, with D tentatively TRBD1 (5 bases). This CDR3 comprises 14 residues. V lost 5 bases, J lost 1 base, and 10 bases lay in between. Germline V lookup: CDR1 KGHDR, CDR2 SFDVKD. CDR3 region: CATSGGGKNTEAFF. As DNA, the CDR3 is TGTGCCACCAGTGGCGGGGGGAAGAACACTGAAGCTTTCTTT.

This clonotype was seen at least ten times. The rearrangement uses TRBV6-2 or TRBV6-3 and TRBJ1-3; D is undetermined. V was shortened by 0 bases and J by 3 bases, with 6 bases between the two germline ends. CDR1 and CDR2 (germline): MNHEY, SVGEGT. The CDR3 extends over 14 amino acids. In DNA, the CDR3 is TGTGCCAGCAGTTACTCGACCCGTGGAAACACCATATATTTT. This gives the protein CASSYSTRGNTIYF.

V gene TRBV15 combines with J gene TRBJ2-7, with TRBD1 matching over 10 bases. In germline, CDR1 is LNHNV, CDR2 YYDKDF (reference sequence). The CDR3 is 17 amino acids. Trimming cost V 0 bases and J 6 bases; bases outside gene matches: 11. The CDR3 coding sequence is TGTGCCACCAGCAGAGATCTGTCCCGGGACAGGGGACGCGAGCAGTACTTC. Amino acids: CATSRDLSRDRGREQYF.

V gene TRBV5-1 combines with J gene TRBJ2-7, with D tentatively TRBD1 (5 bases). The CDR3 sequence is 14 residues long. Trimming removed 4 bases from V and 0 bases from J, with 11 bases in between. Germline V gene sequence: CDR1 SGHRS, CDR2 YFSETQ. In DNA, the CDR3 is TGCGCCAGCAGCCGAACAGGCGACTCCTACGAGCAGTACTTC. It is translated as CASSRTGDSYEQYF.

There are many counts of this clonotype. The chain links TRBV6-2 or TRBV6-3 to TRBJ2-5; TRBD1 or TRBD2 may be the D gene (5 bases each). This CDR3 comprises 14 residues. The V gene's germline CDR1 is MNHEY and CDR2 SVGEGT. V gave up 5 bases and J gave up 8 bases, with 18 bases separating them. The CDR3 DNA reads TGTGCCAGCAGTGGGTGGGGGATGGTTGAAACCCAGTACTTC. Its translation: CASSGWGMVETQYF.

This clonotype was seen at least ten times. The chain employs TRBV19 and TRBJ2-3, with D possibly matching TRBD2 (5 bases). The CDR3 consists of 15 residues. CDR1 LNHDA and CDR2 SQIVND come from the germline V gene (reference sequence). Trimming removed 6 bases at V and 1 base at J, with 14 bases between. The CDR3 nucleotides read TGTGCCAGTAGAGGACTTACGTCGGGCACAGATACGCAGTATTTT. Its translation is CASRGLTSGTDTQYF. The full variable domain, completed using reference TRBV19 and TRBJ2-3, is DGGITQSPKYLFRKEGQNVTLSCEQNLNHDAMYWYRQDPGQGLRLIYYSQIVNDFQKGDIAEGYSVSREKKESFPLTVTSAQKNPTAFYLCASRGLTSGTDTQYFGPGTRLTVL.

In its sample, this clonotype was seen a few times. The CDR3, as DNA: TGTGCCAGCAGCGTGACCGGGACAGGGGGCAATGAGCAGTTCTTC. The encoded protein is CASSVTGTGGNEQFF. The rearrangement uses TRBV7-6 and TRBJ2-1; 11 nucleotides agree with TRBD1. The germline V gene encodes CDR1 SGHVS and CDR2 FNYEAQ. CDR3 length: 15 residues. Germline trimming cut 5 bases from V and 6 bases from J; bases unmatched to any gene: 6.

The rearrangement uses TRBV12-3 or TRBV12-4 and TRBJ2-7; 11 bases line up with TRBD1. The CDR3 is 13 residues long. V shed 5 bases and J 6 bases; nucleotides not matched to a gene: 3. CDR3 coding DNA: TGTGCCAGCAGTGCCGGGACAGGGGGCGAGCAGTACTTC. Its translation is CASSAGTGGEQYF.

J is TRBJ1-1 and V is TRBV11-2, with a tentative D call TRBD1 (6 bases). The length of the CDR3 is 15 residues. Per the germline V gene, CDR1 is SGHAT and CDR2 is FQNNGV. V was shortened by 1 base and J by 2 bases, with 11 bases between the two germline ends. The CDR3 coding sequence is TGTGCCAGCAGCTTAGGATACAGGGTAAACACTGAAGCTTTCTTT. This sequence encodes CASSLGYRVNTEAFF.

The rearrangement uses TRBV12-3 or TRBV12-4 and TRBJ1-2; 9 bases fit TRBD1. The CDR3 has 14 amino acids. V dropped 6 bases and J dropped 8; count of bases not matched to a gene: 10. CDR3 DNA sequence: TGTGCCAGCAGGAGAGTGACAGGGGGGAGAGGCTACACCTTC. This sequence encodes CASRRVTGGRGYTF.

The V call is TRBV7-9, the J call TRBJ2-7; D is undetermined. TRBJ2-5 matches the DNA end more closely, so the J call is doubtful. Germline V gene lookup returns CDR1 SEHNR and CDR2 FQNEAQ (reference sequence). This CDR3 spans 12 amino acids. The CDR3, as DNA: TGTGCCAGCAGCACTACAGCCGGGACCCAGTACTTC. This sequence encodes CASSTTAGTQYF.

CDR3 sequence reads: CASRAGGAYEQYF. The CDR3, as DNA: TGTGCCAGCAGGGCCGGGGGCGCCTACGAGCAGTACTTC. The rearrangement uses TRBV7-2 and TRBJ2-7, with D perhaps assigned TRBD1 or TRBD2 (6 bases each). The CDR3 length is 13 residues. Germline CDR1 SGHTA, CDR2 FQGNSA. V was clipped by 6 bases and J by 2 bases, with 11 bases between them.

This clonotype came up a few times. The genes are TRBV13 and TRBJ2-5, with a weak D call TRBD2 (5 bases). There are 14 residues in the CDR3. V was cut by 5 bases and J by 4 bases, with 14 bases left in between. Germline V lookup: CDR1 PRHDT, CDR2 FYEKMQ (reference sequence). Here the CDR3 DNA reads TGTGCCAGCAGCCCAAGTCCGGGGATAGAGACCCAGTACTTC. Translation gives CASSPSPGIETQYF.

The CDR3 loop reads CATSDFSEQYF. CDR3 sequence (DNA): TGTGCCACCAGTGATTTCTCCGAGCAGTACTTC. The chain uses TRBV24-1 and TRBJ2-7, with unresolved D. V lost 1 base, J lost 6 bases, and 3 bases lay in between. Germline V gives CDR1 KGHDR, CDR2 SFDVKD. This CDR3 comprises 11 residues.

This clonotype was detected many times. J is TRBJ2-3 and V is TRBV15; D is uncertain. The ends were cut back, 0 bases at V and 2 bases at J, with 6 bases in the middle. The length of the CDR3 is 14 residues. Germline V gives CDR1 LNHNV, CDR2 YYDKDF (reference sequence). The CDR3 sequence is CATSRDLITDTQYF. In DNA, the CDR3 is TGTGCCACCAGCAGAGATCTCATCACAGATACGCAGTATTTT.

This clonotype was observed at least ten times. J is TRBJ1-1 and V is TRBV7-9; no clear D gene. The V gene's germline CDR1 is SEHNR and CDR2 FQNEAQ (reference sequence). This CDR3 contains 15 residues. Trimming removed 5 bases from V and 10 bases from J, with 23 bases in between. The CDR3 reads CASSPRPDPRTVAFF. The CDR3 DNA sequence: TGTGCCAGCAGCCCGAGGCCAGACCCGCGGACCGTAGCTTTCTTT.

In nucleotides, the CDR3 is TGTGCCACGTGGAATGAGCAGTTCTTC. Translation gives CATWNEQFF. The rearrangement uses TRBV10-3 and TRBJ2-1; D ambiguous. Germline values: CDR1 ENHRY, CDR2 SYGVKD. Deletions cut 10 bases from V and 7 bases from J, with 5 bases between. This CDR3 region has 9 residues.

The chain combines TRBV24-1 with TRBJ2-5; 7 bases fit TRBD2. Looked up from germline, CDR1 is KGHDR and CDR2 is SFDVKD. The trim removed 1 base at V and 3 bases at J, leaving 7 bases unmatched. The CDR3 has 16 amino acids. Here the CDR3 reads CATSDLGEGIKETQYF. CDR3 DNA: TGTGCCACCAGTGATTTAGGGGAGGGAATCAAAGAGACCCAGTACTTC.

This clonotype was seen ten or more times. The genes are TRBV6-5 and TRBJ1-1; D gene uncertain. Per the germline V gene, CDR1 is MNHEY and CDR2 is SVGAGI. Trimming shortened V by 0 bases and J by 3 bases, and 8 bases separated the two germline ends. The CDR3 totals 14 residues. DNA of the CDR3: TGTGCCAGCAGTTACTCGAGAAAGGACACTGAAGCTTTCTTT. It is translated as CASSYSRKDTEAFF.

The chain combines TRBV7-3 with TRBJ1-3; TRBD1 might be the D (6 bases). The CDR3 loop spans 16 amino acids. V was shortened by 4 bases and J by 4 bases, with 17 bases between the two germline ends. Germline lookup yields CDR1 SGHTA and CDR2 FQGTGA. For the CDR3, the DNA is TGTGCCAGCAGCTCAGGACAGTGGGCGCGGGGAAACACCATATATTTT. Amino acids: CASSSGQWARGNTIYF. The variable domain in full, with the rest retrieved from reference TRBV7-3 and TRBJ1-3, is GAGVSQTPSNKVTEKGKYVELRCDPISGHTALYWYRQSLGQGPEFLIYFQGTGAADDSGLPNDRFFAVRPEGSVSTLKIQRTERGDSAVYLCASSSGQWARGNTIYFGEGSWLTVV.

The rearrangement joins TRBV12-5 to TRBJ2-6; D is uncertain. CDR3 length: 16 amino acids. Germline loops: CDR1 LGHNT, CDR2 FRNRAP. V lost 0 bases to trimming and J lost 4 bases, with 10 bases between them. Here the CDR3 DNA reads TGTGCTAGTGGTTTGGTACAAGGCACCGGGGCCAACGTCCTGACTTTC. Protein sequence: CASGLVQGTGANVLTF.

This clonotype has at least ten counts. The chain employs TRBV20-1 and TRBJ1-4, with a possible D match to TRBD1 (5 bases). CDR1 is DFQATT, CDR2 SNEGSKA, per germline (reference sequence). V lost 4 bases, J lost 0 bases, and 12 bases lay in between. The CDR3 runs to 15 residues. The CDR3 DNA sequence: TGCAGTGCTACCCGGGGGGGGGCAACTAATGAAAAACTGTTTTTT. This translates into CSATRGGATNEKLFF.

Concerning this clonotype itself: Without the conserved terminal phenylalanine or tryptophan, this CDR3 likely stems from a read error. The limits of the CDR3 on the DNA are not certain, so only TCRdb's listed CDR3 is given. This chain uses TRBV7-2 with TRBJ2-1; the listed D gene, TRBD1, was not tested against the DNA. The CDR3 comprises 10 residues, both ends counted. Germline assignment: CDR1 SGHTA and CDR2 FQGNSA. CDR3 loop: CASSLVEGLR.

This clonotype appeared a few times. CDR3 nucleotides: TGTGCCAGCTTAGGGGAGACCCAGTACTTC. Protein product: CASLGETQYF. The chain uses TRBV9 and TRBJ2-5, with no clear D. The CDR3 totals 10 residues. V gave up 7 bases and J gave up 5 bases, with 6 bases separating them. Germline lookup yields CDR1 SGDLS and CDR2 YYNGEE.